The 30 T cell receptor beta chains reported below all come from one sample, sequenced in a study of response to subunit inactivated influenza vaccine. MiXCR, run by TCRdb on the RT-PCR reads, gives a single entry per CDR3 protein. Of about 830,000 distinct CDR3 sequences detected, about 18% appear once; the ten largest clones hold 9.5% to 13%. The sample in question was PBMCs from blood, obtained 5 days after vaccination. The origin of the receptors is a man aged 50-60 years who received an inactivated influenza vaccine.

V is TRBV7-2 and J is TRBJ2-1; a possible D gene is TRBD2 (5 bases). This CDR3 contains 15 residues. The V gene's germline CDR1 is SGHTA and CDR2 FQGNSA. The V end was cut by 5 bases, the J end by 2 bases, with 13 bases between. For the CDR3, the DNA is TGTGCCAGCAGCCATAGCGAGGGAGCCTACAATGAGCAGTTCTTC. Translation: CASSHSEGAYNEQFF.

This clonotype was picked up a small number of times. V gene TRBV7-9 combines with J gene TRBJ1-5; D is unresolved. Germline lookup yields CDR1 SEHNR and CDR2 FQNEAQ (reference sequence). V was pared by 1 base and J by 4 bases, with 5 bases between. The CDR3 totals 13 residues. CDR3 protein: CASSLGTNQPQHF. Here the CDR3 DNA reads TGTGCCAGCAGCTTAGGGACTAATCAGCCCCAGCATTTT.

V usage is TRBV7-9 and J usage is TRBJ2-1; TRBD2 matches 8 bases. After removal of 7 bases from V and 2 bases from J, the junction contained 4 bases not matched to a gene. Germline V gene sequence: CDR1 SEHNR, CDR2 FQNEAQ (reference sequence). The CDR3 runs to 14 residues. In DNA form, the CDR3 reads TGTGCCAGCACCACTAGCGGAGCCTACAATGAGCAGTTCTTC. Translation: CASTTSGAYNEQFF.

This clonotype showed up just a few times. CDR3 DNA sequence: TGCGCCAGCAGCGCCGATAGAGCCTTGACAGCTAACTATGGCTACACCTTC. It codes for CASSADRALTANYGYTF. The J gene is TRBJ1-2, the V gene TRBV5-1, with D maybe TRBD1 (5 bases). CDR3 length: 17 amino acids. Trimming removed 4 bases from V and 0 bases from J, with 19 bases in between. CDR1 and CDR2 from the germline V gene are SGHRS and YFSETQ.

The table lists this clonotype with many counts. V gene TRBV12-3 or TRBV12-4 combines with J gene TRBJ2-1, with a tentative D call TRBD2 (6 bases). V gave up 2 bases and J gave up 10 bases, with 9 bases separating them. This CDR3 is built from 12 residues. The CDR3 here is CASSLTAGEQFF. CDR3 DNA sequence: TGTGCCAGCAGTTTAACAGCGGGCGAGCAGTTCTTC.

This chain uses TRBV7-2 with TRBJ2-4, with D possibly matching TRBD2 (5 bases). The CDR3 contains 16 residues. In germline, CDR1 is SGHTA, CDR2 FQGNSA. V shed 0 bases and J shed 3 bases, with 12 bases lying between them. CDR3 in amino acids: CASSLAPGSVKNIQYF. Written as DNA, the CDR3 is TGTGCCAGCAGCTTAGCTCCGGGATCGGTCAAAAACATTCAGTACTTC.

This clonotype occurred many times. The V and J genes are TRBV11-2 and TRBJ1-5; D is undetermined. This CDR3 comprises 14 residues. V lost 6 bases to trimming and J lost 2 bases, with 11 bases between them. From germline, CDR1 is SGHAT and CDR2 FQNNGV. The CDR3 bases are TGTGCCAGCAGTTCCACAGACGGCAATCAGCCCCAGCATTTT. This codes for CASSSTDGNQPQHF. Together with reference TRBV11-2 and TRBJ1-5, the CDR3 gives the full variable domain: EAGVAQSPRYKIIEKRQSVAFWCNPISGHATLYWYQQILGQGPKLLIQFQNNGVVDDSQLPKDRFSAERLKGVDSTLKIQPAKLEDSAVYLCASSSTDGNQPQHFGDGTRLSIL.

This chain links TRBV4-2 with TRBJ2-2; 7 nucleotides match TRBD2. CDR3 size: 16 residues. The trim removed 3 bases at V and 7 bases at J, leaving 11 bases unmatched. CDR1 is LGHNA, CDR2 YNFKEQ, per germline. The CDR3 protein is CASSQVGGFYGGELFF. DNA of the CDR3: TGTGCCAGCAGCCAGGTGGGGGGGTTTTATGGCGGGGAGCTGTTTTTT.

V is TRBV5-5 and J is TRBJ2-4; the D is unclear. CDR3 length: 18 amino acids. The V gene lost 4 bases and the J gene lost 0 bases, with 20 bases spanning the gap. CDR1 and CDR2 from the germline V gene are SGHKS and YYEKEE (reference sequence). The CDR3 region is CASSKFFLDAAAKNIQYF. The CDR3 DNA reads as TGTGCCAGCAGCAAATTCTTTTTGGACGCCGCAGCCAAAAACATTCAGTACTTC.

The sample holds a few counts of this clonotype. The V gene is TRBV12-3 or TRBV12-4, the J gene TRBJ1-3; maybe TRBD1 (6 bases). This CDR3 is 14 amino acids long. The germline V and J ends were trimmed by 3 bases and 8 bases, with 14 bases remaining between them. Here the CDR3 DNA reads TGTGCCAGCAGTTTGTCAGGGGTTGTGTACACCATATATTTT. It translates to CASSLSGVVYTIYF.

This clonotype was recorded a few times. The chain combines TRBV4-3 with TRBJ2-5, with 9 nucleotides matching TRBD1. V shed 4 bases, J shed 5 bases, and the junction held 8 bases outside the gene matches. This CDR3 is built from 15 residues. Germline V gene sequence: CDR1 LGHNA, CDR2 YSLEER. The DNA for the CDR3 is TGCGCCAGCAGCCTTACCGGGACAGGGACCGAGACCCAGTACTTC. Protein: CASSLTGTGTETQYF.

The rearrangement uses TRBV5-1 and TRBJ2-7; D is perhaps TRBD1 (5 bases). Between the trimmed V and J ends, which lost 4 bases and 3 bases, there was a span of 14 bases. Germline CDR1 and CDR2: SGHRS and YFSETQ. The CDR3 has 14 amino acids. CDR3 region: CASSPQGIGYEQYF. The CDR3 DNA reads as TGCGCCAGCAGCCCGCAGGGTATCGGCTACGAGCAGTACTTC.

There are a few counts of this clonotype. The chain uses TRBV5-1 and TRBJ1-2; 7 nucleotides line up with TRBD1. The CDR3 totals 14 residues. With V trimmed by 5 bases and J by 8 bases, 12 bases remained unmatched. Germline CDR1 SGHRS, CDR2 YFSETQ. The CDR3 DNA reads as TGCGCCAGCAGAAGACCAACAACAGGGGACGGCTACACCTTC. This translates into CASRRPTTGDGYTF.

This clonotype appeared a few times. The V call is TRBV12-3 or TRBV12-4, the J call TRBJ2-1; possibly TRBD2 for D (5 bases). The CDR3 consists of 15 residues. The V and J ends lost 3 bases and 6 bases respectively, with 15 bases between them. The CDR3 region has the DNA TGTGCCAGCAGTTTGGGTGACCTAGGAGGCAATGAGCAGTTCTTC. Encoded protein: CASSLGDLGGNEQFF.

The chain has TRBV11-2 and TRBJ2-7; TRBD1 agrees at 10 bases. Germline V CDR1 and CDR2: SGHAT, FQNNGV. Unmatched junction bases numbered 12, after V lost 5 bases and J lost 5 bases. The CDR3 is made up of 16 amino acids. CDR3 nucleotides: TGTGCCAGCAGCCTGTGGGGACAGGGGAGGTTTGACGAGCAGTACTTC. Protein product: CASSLWGQGRFDEQYF.

This sequence joins TRBV28 and TRBJ1-5; D gene uncertain. This CDR3 has 16 amino acids. The V gene's germline CDR1 is MDHEN and CDR2 SYDVKM. The V and J ends lost 5 bases and 0 bases respectively, with 14 bases between them. The CDR3 DNA follows: TGTGCCAGCAGTCCAAGTGGCAGAGATAGCAATCAGCCCCAGCATTTT. It is translated as CASSPSGRDSNQPQHF.

This clonotype has more than one count but fewer than ten. The genes are TRBV5-1 and TRBJ2-3; the match to TRBD2 covers 9 bases. With 0 bases clipped from V and 5 bases from J, the junction kept 10 bases outside the gene matches. The CDR3 is made up of 17 amino acids. Germline V gene sequence: CDR1 SGHRS, CDR2 YFSETQ. The CDR3 DNA reads as TGCGCCAGCAGCTTGGCCCGTGGCGGGAGGGCCCTAGATACGCAGTATTTT. Amino acids: CASSLARGGRALDTQYF.

The chain employs TRBV30 and TRBJ2-5; no clear D gene. Germline V CDR1 and CDR2: GTSNPN, SVGIG (reference sequence). V was trimmed by 2 bases and J by 5 bases, leaving 9 bases between them. This CDR3 is built from 12 residues. CDR3 bases: TGTGCCTGGAGTATAGGTGTGGAGACCCAGTACTTC. Encoded protein: CAWSIGVETQYF.

This chain links TRBV7-6 with TRBJ2-7; 7 nucleotides line up with TRBD1. The CDR3 has 18 residues. The V segment lost 5 bases and the J segment 4 bases; nucleotides outside the gene matches: 20. Germline V gene sequence: CDR1 SGHVS, CDR2 FNYEAQ. The CDR3 loop reads CASSPHIGVGTEKYEQYF. CDR3 in DNA: TGTGCCAGCAGCCCGCATATAGGGGTCGGGACAGAAAAATACGAGCAGTACTTC.

This clonotype was counted between two and nine times. J is TRBJ2-2 and V is TRBV12-3 or TRBV12-4, with D hard to call. The CDR3 loop spans 14 amino acids. V shed 7 bases and J shed 4 bases, with 13 bases lying between them. The DNA of the CDR3 is TGTGCCAGCAATCAAGCATTGTCCACCGGGGAGCTGTTTTTT. This sequence encodes CASNQALSTGELFF.

This chain joins TRBV5-1 and TRBJ2-5, with 9 bases identical to TRBD1. V shed 0 bases and J 5 bases; nucleotides not matched to a gene: 5. There are 15 residues in the CDR3. Germline assignment: CDR1 SGHRS and CDR2 YFSETQ. The CDR3 nucleotides read TGCGCCAGCAGCTTGGGGGACAGGGAGATGGAGACCCAGTACTTC. Translating it yields CASSLGDREMETQYF.

Ten or more counts support this clonotype. The CDR3 DNA reads TGTGCCACCAGTGGACTTCCCGGGGACGAGACCCAGTACTTC. This codes for CATSGLPGDETQYF. The chain links TRBV24-1 to TRBJ2-5, with D possibly being TRBD1 or TRBD2 (5 bases each). The CDR3 runs 14 residues. Germline assignment: CDR1 KGHDR and CDR2 SFDVKD. V was pared by 5 bases and J by 5 bases, with 14 bases between.

This clonotype turned up a few times. This rearrangement joins TRBV7-3 to TRBJ2-1, with 15 nucleotides matching TRBD2. The germline gives CDR1 SGHTA, CDR2 FQGTGA. The V segment lost 0 bases and the J segment 4 bases; nucleotides outside the gene matches: 7. The CDR3 has 19 residues. The CDR3 DNA is TGTGCCAGCAGCTTAACAACCGGGACTAGCGGGAGGATATACAATGAGCAGTTCTTC. It is translated as CASSLTTGTSGRIYNEQFF.

The table lists this clonotype with a few counts. The genes are TRBV7-2 and TRBJ2-2; D possibly corresponds to TRBD1 (6 bases). Germline lookup yields CDR1 SGHTA and CDR2 FQGNSA. Trimming cost V 6 bases and J 1 base, with 9 bases left between them. The CDR3 extends over 14 amino acids. The DNA of the CDR3 is TGTGCCAGCAGACCGGGACAGAACACCGGGGAGCTGTTTTTT. Its translation: CASRPGQNTGELFF.

This clonotype was recorded a few times. This chain links TRBV18 with TRBJ2-5; the match to TRBD2 covers 9 bases. This CDR3 region has 16 residues. Germline CDR1 KGHSH, CDR2 LQKENI. J was trimmed by 1 base and V by 3 bases; bases with no gene match: 6. CDR3: CASSPYSGGLQETQYF. CDR3 coding DNA: TGTGCCAGCTCACCGTATAGCGGGGGCCTCCAAGAGACCCAGTACTTC.

This clonotype was counted ten times or more. The rearrangement uses TRBV12-3 or TRBV12-4 and TRBJ2-3, with 7 bases matching TRBD1. This CDR3 spans 14 amino acids. V lost 6 bases to trimming and J lost 4 bases; unmatched junction nucleotides: 7. CDR3 sequence: CASSLTGFADTQYF. The DNA for the CDR3 is TGTGCCAGCAGCCTGACAGGGTTCGCAGATACGCAGTATTTT.

This clonotype was counted ten times or more. The rearrangement joins TRBV20-1 to TRBJ2-7; a possible D gene is TRBD1 (6 bases). The CDR3 consists of 11 residues. Germline V CDR1 and CDR2: DFQATT, SNEGSKA (reference sequence). V was cut by 6 bases and J by 3 bases, with 9 bases left in between. The chain's CDR3 is CSARQDYEQYF. Here the CDR3 DNA reads TGCAGTGCCCGACAGGACTACGAGCAGTACTTC.

The chain recombines TRBV7-9 with TRBJ2-2, with D unresolved. V lost 0 bases to trimming and J lost 10 bases, with 9 bases between them. This CDR3 spans 13 amino acids. CDR1 and CDR2 (germline): SEHNR, FQNEAQ (reference sequence). In DNA, the CDR3 is TGTGCCAGCAGCTTAGCTGGACCCACGGAGCTGTTTTTT. Amino acids: CASSLAGPTELFF.

V gene TRBV9 combines with J gene TRBJ2-3; D assignment may be TRBD1 or TRBD2 (7 bases each). Per the germline V gene, CDR1 is SGDLS and CDR2 is YYNGEE. The CDR3 loop spans 16 amino acids. V was shortened by 6 bases and J by 5 bases, with 22 bases between the two germline ends. CDR3 DNA sequence: TGTGCCAGCAAACACCCTCAGGGGGGGGCTGGAGATACGCAGTATTTT. It is translated as CASKHPQGGAGDTQYF.

The rearrangement joins TRBV20-1 to TRBJ2-1, with a possible D match to TRBD2 (7 bases). Trimming shortened V by 0 bases and J by 9 bases, and 15 bases separated the two germline ends. Germline V gene lookup returns CDR1 DFQATT and CDR2 SNEGSKA (reference sequence). This CDR3 is built from 14 residues. The CDR3 here is CSARERGRGFEQFF. The CDR3 DNA follows: TGCAGTGCTAGAGAACGGGGGAGGGGGTTTGAGCAGTTCTTC.